The sequence of this T cell receptor beta chain was determined in a study of PD-1 blockade in classical Hodgkin lymphoma. Study as a whole: The study gave patients nivolumab 3 mg/kg intravenously every 2 weeks. Study results and limitations: Individuals initiating nivolumab under 1 year after ASCT were excluded. CD8+ TCR diversity did not rise significantly by C4D1, unlike CD4+.

Points on this clone: Its antigen is still unknown.

Between the trimmed V and J ends, which lost 11 bases and 4 bases, there was a span of 20 bases. Germline assignment: CDR1 LNHDA and CDR2 SQIVND (reference sequence). The CDR3 is 14 amino acids. The data were produced by immunoSEQ multiplex PCR, yet TCRdb's version contains in-frame clones alone and is incomplete. The sample carries some 100,000 clones, around 93% recorded once. The time point here: cycle 4 day 1 (C4D1), after around six weeks of nivolumab. After autologous stem cell transplantation all patients relapsed, and prior brentuximab vedotin exposure differed between cohorts. V gene TRBV19 combines with J gene TRBJ1-2; no firm D call. The sequencing used peripheral blood mononuclear cells (PBMCs), collected before the fourth cycle of nivolumab. The receptor's source is a human donor with classical Hodgkin lymphoma. The CDR3 nucleotides are TGTGCCGCGAGGCAAAGAGGGAGGCTCTATGGCTACACCTTC. Its protein is CAARQRGRLYGYTF.